This TCR beta chain was captured by sequencing in a study of STAT5B mutations in CD4+ large granular lymphocyte leukemia. Regarding this clone: Its antigen is unknown.

Profiling relied on immunoSEQ multiplex PCR, and the TCRdb table lists in-frame clones only, not all of them. Among more than 30,000 clones listed, over 65% were seen once. The CDR3 covers 14 residues. Trimming cost V 5 bases and J 14 bases; bases outside gene matches: 12. CDR1 and CDR2 from the germline V gene are SGHVS and FQNEAQ. Study conclusions and caveats: Higher CD4+ than CD8+ T-LGLL clonality might reflect small sample size.

This TCR derives from a human donor in good health. Sequences were obtained from CD4+ T cells from blood buffy coats. V gene TRBV7-8 combines with J gene TRBJ1-6, with 7 bases aligning to TRBD1. The CDR3 spells CASSPGGQTRTLHF. Here the CDR3 DNA reads TGTGCCAGCAGCCCAGGGGGGCAGACCAGGACCCTCCACTTT.